This T cell receptor beta chain originates from a study of T cells and Merkel cell carcinoma outcomes. Study results and limitations: Merkel cell carcinoma outcomes were reportedly predicted by repertoire and T-cell density.

Trimming took off 5 bases at V and 4 bases at J, with 14 bases between the two ends. From germline, CDR1 is SGHVS and CDR2 FQNEAQ. This CDR3 contains 15 residues. This clone was seen just once. What it binds is not known. The repertoire was sequenced with immunoSEQ multiplex PCR; TCRdb's copy has only in-frame clones and lacks some. This sample has about 15,000 clones, with just under 95% found just once. The specimen sequenced was tumor tissue from Merkel cell carcinoma. V is TRBV7-8 and J is TRBJ2-2; possibly TRBD2 for D (6 bases). This TCR was recovered from a human donor with Merkel cell carcinoma. CDR3 sequence reads: CASSLRRAGTGELFF. The CDR3 nucleotides read TGTGCCAGCAGCCTTAGGAGGGCGGGCACCGGGGAGCTGTTTTTT.